Listed below are T cell receptor beta chains from one sample, sequenced in a study of cytomegalovirus exposure and HLA in healthy donors. Measured with immunoSEQ multiplex PCR; TCRdb has only the in-frame clones, and not every one. The sample has 80,000 or so clones. Input material: PBMCs. The receptors shown here come from a woman aged 25 to 39 in good health and CMV-seronegative. Each CDR3 is given with its conserved first and last residue. Fields, in order: CDR3 length, D gene, J gene, V gene, CDR3 protein, CDR3 DNA. D genes are given only for firm matches.

16 | - | TRBJ2-7 | TRBV4-2 | CASSQEGVGSAYEQYF | TGTGCCAGCAGCCAAGAAGGCGTGGGTAGCGCCTACGAGCAGTACTTC
17 | TRBD1 | TRBJ1-1 | TRBV5-6 | CASSPETTGGGNTEAFF | TGTGCCAGCAGCCCAGAAACGACAGGGGGTGGGAACACTGAAGCTTTCTTT
15 | TRBD2 | TRBJ2-5 | TRBV7-2 | CASSPRAGGWETQYF | TGTGCCAGCAGCCCACGGGCGGGGGGCTGGGAGACCCAGTACTTC
14 | TRBD1 | TRBJ2-1 | TRBV29-1 | CSVKGQGNDNEQFF | TGCAGCGTTAAGGGACAGGGGAACGACAATGAGCAGTTCTTC
13 | TRBD1 | TRBJ1-2 | TRBV28 | CASTTGGNSGYTF | TGTGCCAGTACGACAGGGGGCAACTCTGGCTACACCTTC
16 | TRBD2 | TRBJ2-5 | TRBV5-1 | CASSTSGGALGETQYF | TGCGCCAGCAGCACTAGCGGGGGGGCGCTTGGAGAGACCCAGTACTTC
15 | - | TRBJ2-5 | TRBV6-1 | CASSEASLYQETQYF | TGTGCCAGCAGTGAGGCTAGCTTGTACCAAGAGACCCAGTACTTC
10 | - | TRBJ1-5 | TRBV30 | CACIFQPQHF | TGTGCCTGCATTTTTCAGCCCCAGCATTTT
14 | TRBD2 | TRBJ2-7 | TRBV5-1 | CASSLGSGGYEQYF | TGCGCCAGCAGCTTGGGGAGCGGGGGCTACGAGCAGTACTTC
14 | TRBD1 | TRBJ2-1 | TRBV15 | CATSRGDSDNEQFF | TGTGCCACCAGCAGAGGGGACAGCGACAATGAGCAGTTCTTC
11 | - | TRBJ1-2 | TRBV6-1 | CASSSGGGYTF | TGTGCCAGCAGTTCCGGCGGTGGCTACACCTTC
13 | - | TRBJ2-2 | TRBV2 | CASRQQDTGELFF | TGTGCCAGCAGACAACAAGACACCGGGGAGCTGTTTTTT
14 | - | TRBJ2-5 | TRBV18 | CASSPLDIQETQYF | TGTGCCAGCTCACCCTTGGACATACAAGAGACCCAGTACTTC
15 | TRBD1 | TRBJ1-2 | TRBV30 | CAWSVLRTGAEGYTF | TGTGCCTGGAGTGTACTACGGACAGGGGCGGAAGGCTACACCTTC
17 | - | TRBJ2-7 | TRBV4-1 | CASSQEGLGTPPYEQYF | TGCGCCAGCAGCCAAGAGGGTCTTGGGACACCACCCTACGAGCAGTACTTC
14 | - | TRBJ2-3 | TRBV28 | CASSLSRVSDTQYF | TGTGCCAGCAGCCTTAGCAGGGTATCAGATACGCAGTATTTT
17 | TRBD1 | TRBJ2-1 | TRBV27 | CASSPRLGQVTDNEQFF | TGTGCCAGCAGTCCCCGCCTAGGACAGGTCACCGACAATGAGCAGTTCTTC
19 | TRBD2 | TRBJ2-1 | TRBV5-6 | CASSSVMTSGRTNNERQFF | TGTGCCAGCAGCTCCGTAATGACTAGCGGGAGGACCAACAATGAGCGGCAGTTCTTC
13 | - | TRBJ1-1 | TRBV19 | CASSIGRGNEAFF | TGTGCCAGTAGTATCGGACGGGGAAATGAAGCTTTCTTT
16 | - | TRBJ1-1 | TRBV19 | CASSLRQTLMNTEAFF | TGTGCCAGTAGTTTGAGACAGACTCTCATGAACACTGAAGCTTTCTTT
14 | - | TRBJ1-4 | TRBV6-5 | CASSYSWQNEKLFF | TGTGCCAGCAGTTACTCGTGGCAAAATGAAAAACTGTTTTTT
16 | - | TRBJ1-2 | TRBV5-5 | CASSLGEPGLNYGYTF | TGTGCCAGCAGCTTGGGGGAGCCCGGGCTCAACTATGGCTACACCTTC
13 | TRBD1 | TRBJ1-2 | TRBV30 | CAWRYRGQAGYTF | TGTGCCTGGAGGTACAGGGGGCAGGCTGGCTACACCTTC
14 | - | TRBJ1-1 | TRBV6-6 | CASSFDDSYTEAFF | TGTGCCAGCAGTTTTGACGACAGCTACACTGAAGCTTTCTTT
13 | TRBD2 | TRBJ2-4 | TRBV30 | CAAGRGGENIQYF | TGTGCCGCCGGGAGGGGGGGGGAAAACATTCAGTACTTC
15 | - | TRBJ1-1 | TRBV6-1 | CASSAISGQYTEAFF | TGTGCCAGCAGTGCTATATCAGGGCAGTATACTGAAGCTTTCTTT
14 | TRBD1 | TRBJ1-1 | TRBV6-1 | CASSATGFVTEAFF | TGTGCCAGCAGTGCGACAGGGTTCGTCACTGAAGCTTTCTTT
14 | TRBD1 | TRBJ1-3 | TRBV6-5 | CASSATGRGNTIYF | TGTGCCAGCAGTGCGACAGGGCGTGGAAACACCATATATTTT
12 | - | TRBJ1-1 | TRBV19 | CASSQGRAEAFF | TGTGCCAGTAGTCAAGGCCGGGCTGAAGCTTTCTTT
13 | - | TRBJ1-1 | TRBV30 | CAWRQGDNTEAFF | TGTGCCTGGAGACAGGGAGATAACACTGAAGCTTTCTTT
15 | - | TRBJ2-1 | TRBV15 | CATSRANPGFNEQFF | TGTGCCACCAGCAGAGCCAACCCAGGGTTCAATGAGCAGTTCTTC
15 | TRBD1 | TRBJ1-1 | TRBV5-1 | CASSLEGQPNTEAFF | TGCGCCAGCAGCTTGGAGGGACAGCCGAACACTGAAGCTTTCTTT
15 | TRBD1 | TRBJ2-7 | TRBV18 | CASSLVGTGGEEQYF | TGTGCCAGCTCCCTTGTCGGGACAGGGGGGGAAGAGCAGTACTTC
15 | - | TRBJ2-1 | TRBV10-1 | CASSGDIGSYNEQFF | TGCGCCAGCAGTGGCGACATTGGCTCCTACAATGAGCAGTTCTTC
16 | TRBD1 | TRBJ1-1 | TRBV4-1 | CASSQERDRGITEAFF | TGCGCCAGCAGCCAAGAAAGGGACAGGGGAATCACTGAAGCTTTCTTT
13 | - | TRBJ1-1 | TRBV11-1 | CASSSQRGTEAFF | TGTGCCAGCAGCTCGCAAAGGGGTACTGAAGCTTTCTTT
13 | - | TRBJ2-3 | TRBV4-1 | CASSQGEGETQYF | TGCGCCAGCAGCCAAGGGGAAGGGGAAACGCAGTATTTT
14 | - | TRBJ1-1 | TRBV6-4 | CASRPLAENTEAFF | TGTGCCAGCAGACCCCTCGCGGAAAACACTGAAGCTTTCTTT
15 | TRBD1 | TRBJ2-2 | TRBV5-1 | CASSSGTGIPGELFF | TGCGCCAGCAGCTCCGGGACAGGTATCCCCGGGGAGCTGTTTTTT
14 | - | TRBJ1-2 | TRBV30 | CAWKSTKAGHGYTF | TGTGCCTGGAAATCGACTAAAGCAGGCCATGGCTACACCTTC
14 | TRBD1 | TRBJ2-7 | TRBV5-5 | CASSGGQGAYEQYF | TGTGCCAGCAGCGGGGGACAGGGGGCCTACGAGCAGTACTTC
12 | - | TRBJ1-1 | TRBV5-6 | CASSSRKTEAFF | TGTGCCAGCAGCTCGAGGAAGACTGAAGCTTTCTTT
17 | - | TRBJ2-3 | TRBV25-1 | CASSGRTARVSTDKQYF | TGTGCCAGCAGTGGAAGGACAGCCCGAGTCAGCACAGATAAGCAGTATTTT
16 | - | TRBJ2-3 | TRBV6-5 | CASSYSGRKNTDTQYF | TGTGCCAGCAGTTACTCTGGCAGGAAAAACACAGATACGCAGTATTTT
13 | TRBD2 | TRBJ2-1 | TRBV4-2 | CASSQAGVDEQFF | TGTGCCAGCAGCCAGGCGGGAGTAGATGAGCAGTTCTTC
15 | - | TRBJ1-5 | TRBV4-1 | CASSQDTGAHRPQHF | TGCGCCAGCAGCCAAGATACAGGAGCTCATAGGCCCCAGCATTTT
19 | TRBD2 | TRBJ2-5 | TRBV4-1 | CASSQEGAASGGDGETQYF | TGCGCCAGCAGCCAAGAGGGAGCAGCTAGCGGGGGCGATGGAGAGACCCAGTACTTC
13 | - | TRBJ1-5 | TRBV27 | CASSARGNQPQHF | TGTGCCAGCAGTGCGCGGGGCAATCAGCCCCAGCATTTT
13 | - | TRBJ2-4 | TRBV30 | CAWSRDSKNIQYF | TGTGCCTGGAGTCGGGATTCCAAAAACATTCAGTACTTC
13 | - | TRBJ2-2 | TRBV10-2 | CASSDLNTGELFF | TGCGCCAGCAGTGACCTGAACACCGGGGAGCTGTTTTTT
14 | TRBD2 | TRBJ2-1 | TRBV19 | CASSAGGSYNEQFF | TGTGCCAGTAGCGCGGGAGGCTCCTACAATGAGCAGTTCTTC